This T cell receptor (beta chain) was sequenced for a study of cytomegalovirus exposure and HLA in healthy donors. Study-wide background: Per a later analysis, the 666 first-cohort and 120 or so validation repertoires shared one platform.

The assay was immunoSEQ multiplex PCR, and TCRdb's table has in-frame clones only and misses some. The table has roughly 150,000 clones, 80% to 85% seen once. This clone was seen a few times. The antigen remains undetermined. Donors were drawn from the approximately 130-subject validation cohort, separate from the roughly 610-subject first cohort. The study, taken as a whole, reports: A few CMV-associated chains proved CMV antigen-specific in vitro. According to the study, around 150 TCR beta chains were cytomegalovirus-associated.

The source of this sequence is a young man in good health and CMV-seropositive. Sequenced input: PBMCs.

The CDR3 here is CASSAGQVSYEQYF. As DNA, the CDR3 is TGCGCCAGCAGCGCGGGACAGGTTTCCTACGAGCAGTACTTC. The chain uses TRBV5-1 and TRBJ2-7; 8 bases line up with TRBD1. The CDR3 contains 14 residues. CDR1 and CDR2 (germline): SGHRS, YFSETQ. J gave up 1 base and V 4 bases, and 4 bases lay outside the gene matches.